The entry below gives a single T cell receptor (beta chain) sequence along with its context. As yet, its antigen is unknown. The sample is drawn from a study of response to subunit inactivated influenza vaccine. General study results and limits: Authors suggested few new T cells are recruited by each seasonal influenza vaccination.

TCRdb analysed the RT-PCR reads with MiXCR anew, one entry per CDR3 protein. Among around 520,000 distinct CDR3 sequences listed, about 25% were seen once. The receptor comes from a man aged 45 to 65 who received an inactivated influenza vaccine. This sample comprised CD4+ T cells sorted from PBMCs, obtained roughly 5 days after vaccination.

CDR3 nucleotides: TGTGCCAGCAGCATAACTAGCGGGTACAATGAGCAGTTCTTC. Protein sequence: CASSITSGYNEQFF. The rearrangement links TRBV7-2 to TRBJ2-1; TRBD2 agrees at 9 bases. Germline V gene lookup returns CDR1 SGHTA and CDR2 FQGNSA. The CDR3 runs 14 residues. The junction had 3 bases not matched to a gene; V was cut back by 5 bases and J by 4 bases. Supplemented by reference TRBV7-2 and TRBJ2-1, the full variable domain reads GAGVSQSPSNKVTEKGKDVELRCDPISGHTALYWYRQSLGQGLEFLIYFQGNSAPDKSGLPSDRFSAERTGGSVSTLTIQRTQQEDSAVYLCASSITSGYNEQFFGPGTRLTVL.